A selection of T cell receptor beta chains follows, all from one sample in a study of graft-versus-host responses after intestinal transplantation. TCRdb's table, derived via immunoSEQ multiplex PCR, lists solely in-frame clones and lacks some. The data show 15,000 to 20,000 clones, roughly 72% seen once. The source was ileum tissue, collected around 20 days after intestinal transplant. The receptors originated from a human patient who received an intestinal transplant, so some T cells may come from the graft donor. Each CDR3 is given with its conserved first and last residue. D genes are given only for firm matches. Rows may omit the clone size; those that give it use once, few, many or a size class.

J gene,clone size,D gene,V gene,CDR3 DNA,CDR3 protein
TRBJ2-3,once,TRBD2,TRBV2,TGTGCCAGCAGGACTAGCGGGGGGGTCACAGATACGCAGTATTTT,CASRTSGGVTDTQYF
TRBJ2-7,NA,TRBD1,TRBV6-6,TGTGCCAGCAGCCCGACAGGGGTGGCCGAGCAGTACTTC,CASSPTGVAEQYF
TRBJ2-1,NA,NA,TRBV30,TGTGCCTCCACGTCAGGGAGGAGGGGCGGGCTTTACAATGAGCAGTTCTTC,CASTSGRRGGLYNEQFF
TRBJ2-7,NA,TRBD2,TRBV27,TGTGCCAGCAGTTATACCGGGACTAGCGGCTACGAGCAGTACTTC,CASSYTGTSGYEQYF
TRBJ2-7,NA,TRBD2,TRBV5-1,TGCGCCAGCAGCACGGGACTAGCGGGAGCCCCCAGGCCTTCCTACGAGCAGTACTTC,CASSTGLAGAPRPSYEQYF
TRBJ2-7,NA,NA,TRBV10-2,TGCGCCAGCAGTCTTAGTGCTGCAACCTACGAGCAGTACTTC,CASSLSAATYEQYF
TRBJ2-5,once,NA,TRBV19,TGTGCCAGTAGTCTAGGACACGGGACACTTCAAGAGACCCAGTACTTC,CASSLGHGTLQETQYF
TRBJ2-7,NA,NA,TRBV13,TGTGCCAGCAGCCCGCCCCGAGGCAGGGTCTCCTACGAGCAGTACTTC,CASSPPRGRVSYEQYF
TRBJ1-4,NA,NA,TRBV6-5,TGTGCCAGCAGTTACCCGGACGGAGGAAAACTGTTTTTT,CASSYPDGGKLFF
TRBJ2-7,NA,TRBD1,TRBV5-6,TGTGCCAGCAGCTTTACCGGGACAGGGGCCCAGTACTTC,CASSFTGTGAQYF
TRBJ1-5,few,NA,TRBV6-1,TGTGCCAGCAGTGACCCAGGATATAGCAATCAGCCCCAGCATTTT,CASSDPGYSNQPQHF
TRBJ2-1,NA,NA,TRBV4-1,TGCGCCAGCAGCCAAGTTTCCAGCGGACTCAATGAGCAGTTCTTC,CASSQVSSGLNEQFF
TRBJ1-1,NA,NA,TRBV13,TGTGCCAGCAGCTCGGACACTAACACTGAAGCTTTCTTT,CASSSDTNTEAFF
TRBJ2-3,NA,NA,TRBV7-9,TGTGCCAGCAGCCCCGGGTCAGCAACCACAGATACGCAGTATTTT,CASSPGSATTDTQYF
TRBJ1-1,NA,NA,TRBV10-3,TGTGCCATCAGACAGTCAGGGTTGTCTGAAGCTTTCTTT,CAIRQSGLSEAFF
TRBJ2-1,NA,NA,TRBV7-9,TGTGCCAGCAGCTTACTCGCTAACCTAACTCACTACAATGAGCAGTTCTTC,CASSLLANLTHYNEQFF
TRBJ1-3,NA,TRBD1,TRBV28,TGTGCCAGCTTCTACAGGGGATGGCCTGGAAACACCATATATTTT,CASFYRGWPGNTIYF
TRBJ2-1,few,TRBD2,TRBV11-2,TGTGCCAGCAGCTACGGACTAGCGGGTCCCAATGAGCAGTTCTTC,CASSYGLAGPNEQFF
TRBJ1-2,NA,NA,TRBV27,TGTGCCAGCAGGACGATGCAGGATACTAACTATGGCTACACCTTC,CASRTMQDTNYGYTF
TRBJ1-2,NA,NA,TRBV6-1,TGTGCCAGCAGTGAAGCGCTCGCAGGGGTTAGCCTTGGCTACACCTTC,CASSEALAGVSLGYTF
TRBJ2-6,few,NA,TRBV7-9,TGTGCCAGCAGCTTGTTTGGCAGTTCCTCTGGGGCCAACGTCCTGACTTTC,CASSLFGSSSGANVLTF
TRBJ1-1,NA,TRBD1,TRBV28,TGTGCCAGCAGTCACAGGGGCCCCTTCTGGGACACTGAAGCTTTCTTT,CASSHRGPFWDTEAFF
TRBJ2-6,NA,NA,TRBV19,TGTGCCAGTAGTATTTCATCGGGGACTGGGGCCAACGTCCTGACTTTC,CASSISSGTGANVLTF
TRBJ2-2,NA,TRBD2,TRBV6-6,TGTGCCAGCAGTATAGCGGGGTTAAACACCGGGGAGCTGTTTTTT,CASSIAGLNTGELFF
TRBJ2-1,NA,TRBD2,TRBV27,TGTGCCAGCACGGACCTTACCGGACTAGCGGGAGGACCCTACAATGAGCAGTTCTTC,CASTDLTGLAGGPYNEQFF
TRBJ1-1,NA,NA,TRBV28,TGTGCCAGCAGTTGGGGACTCTTGAACACTGAAGCTTTCTTT,CASSWGLLNTEAFF
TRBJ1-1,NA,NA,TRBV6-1,TGTGCCAGCAGTGTCAAGACAGAGAACACTGAAGCTTTCTTT,CASSVKTENTEAFF
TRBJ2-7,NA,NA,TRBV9,TGTGCCAGCAGCGTAGCTACCTCTTACGGGGAGCAGTACTTC,CASSVATSYGEQYF
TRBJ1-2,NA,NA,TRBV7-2,TGTGCCAGCAGCTTAGTGTTTAACACTAACTATGGCTACACCTTC,CASSLVFNTNYGYTF
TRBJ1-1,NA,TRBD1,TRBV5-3,TGTGCCAGAAGCTTGGCCGCGGGCAGGGGGAGCCCAAACACTGAAGCTTTCTTT,CARSLAAGRGSPNTEAFF
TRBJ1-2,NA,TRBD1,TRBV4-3,TGCGCCAGCAGCCCCCGACAGGGCGATGGCTACACCTTC,CASSPRQGDGYTF
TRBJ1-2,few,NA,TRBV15,TGTGCCACCAGCAGAGGCGGGGGGGGAGCTAACTATGGCTACACCTTC,CATSRGGGGANYGYTF
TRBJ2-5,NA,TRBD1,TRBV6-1,TGTGCCAGCAGTGAACGTGACAGGGGTCTGATCCTCCAAGAGACCCAGTACTTC,CASSERDRGLILQETQYF
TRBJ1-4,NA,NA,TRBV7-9,TGTGCCAGCAGCTTAGGGCTGAGGGAGATTAATGAAAAACTGTTTTTT,CASSLGLREINEKLFF
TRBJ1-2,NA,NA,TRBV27,TGTGCCAGCCGAGACCGGGAGGACTATGGCTACACCTTC,CASRDREDYGYTF
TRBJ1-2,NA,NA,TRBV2,TGTGCCAGCAGTGAAGAGTATTTTCAGGGACTTGGGTATGGCTACACCTTC,CASSEEYFQGLGYGYTF
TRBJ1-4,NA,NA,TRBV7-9,TGTGCCAGCAGCTTACAGCGGAACCATAATGAAAAACTGTTTTTT,CASSLQRNHNEKLFF
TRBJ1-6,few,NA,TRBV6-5,TGTGCCAGCAGTTACTCATTCGATTCACCCCTCCACTTT,CASSYSFDSPLHF
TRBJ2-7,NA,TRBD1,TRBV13,TGTGCCAGCAGCGTGGGACAGTCTTTCTACGAGCAGTACTTC,CASSVGQSFYEQYF
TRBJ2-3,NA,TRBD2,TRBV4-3,TGCGCCAGCAGCCAAGATCTCAGGGAGGGCTTTTCTGATACGCAGTATTTT,CASSQDLREGFSDTQYF
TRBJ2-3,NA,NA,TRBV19,TGTGCCAGCCTCGCCGGGACAGCTTCGGGGGGGCTGACAGATACGCAGTATTTT,CASLAGTASGGLTDTQYF
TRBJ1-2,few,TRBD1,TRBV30,TGTGCCTGGAGTGTACGGCCAGGGGGAGGCTACACCTTC,CAWSVRPGGGYTF
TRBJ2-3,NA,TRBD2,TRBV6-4,TGTGCCAGCAGTGCAGCGGGGGAGGGGAATACGCAGTATTTT,CASSAAGEGNTQYF
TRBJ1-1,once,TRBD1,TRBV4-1,TGCGCCAGCAGCCAAGGGGCGGGGACAGACTCCCTTTACAGACCGGAGGCTTTCTTT,CASSQGAGTDSLYRPEAFF
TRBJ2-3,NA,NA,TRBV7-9,TGTGCCAGCAGCCCTATGCTCGTACTAGCACATACGCAGTATTTT,CASSPMLVLAHTQYF
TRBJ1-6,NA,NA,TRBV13,TGTGCCAGCAGCCTCGTAGGGGAGGGATATAATTCACCCCTCCACTTT,CASSLVGEGYNSPLHF
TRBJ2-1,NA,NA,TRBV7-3,TGTGCCAGCAGCTTAAACCCGACGGGTGAGCAGTTCTTC,CASSLNPTGEQFF
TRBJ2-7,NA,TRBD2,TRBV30,TGTGCCTGGAGTGGAGTAGGCGGGGGGGCCGAGCAGTACTTC,CAWSGVGGGAEQYF
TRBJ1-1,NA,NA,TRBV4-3,TGCGCCAGCAGCCAAGTCTTAAGTTGGGGAGGCGAAGCTTTCTTT,CASSQVLSWGGEAFF
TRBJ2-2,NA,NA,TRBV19,TGTGCCAGTTCTTTTGTCATACTCACCGGGGAGCTGTTTTTT,CASSFVILTGELFF
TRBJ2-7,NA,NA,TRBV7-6,TGTGCCAGCAGCGACCAAGACACCTACGAGCAGTACTTC,CASSDQDTYEQYF
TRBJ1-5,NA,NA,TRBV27,TGTGCCAGCAGCCCTATTACGACAGGCGATCCGACCTTAGGGCCCCAGCATTTT,CASSPITTGDPTLGPQHF
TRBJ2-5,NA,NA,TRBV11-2,TGTGCCAGCAGCTTTCTTGGGGGCCTCCAAGAGACCCAGTACTTC,CASSFLGGLQETQYF
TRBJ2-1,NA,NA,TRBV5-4,TGTGCCAGCAGCCCGCCCGGGAGCTCCTACAATGAGCAGTTCTTC,CASSPPGSSYNEQFF
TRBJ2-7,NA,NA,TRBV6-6,TGTGCCACCTCCTCTAGATGGTTGTCCTACGAGCAGTACTTC,CATSSRWLSYEQYF
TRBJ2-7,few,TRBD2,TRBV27,TGTGCCAGCAGTGTCATTTTCGGGACTAGCGGGAGCCACGAGCAGTACTTC,CASSVIFGTSGSHEQYF
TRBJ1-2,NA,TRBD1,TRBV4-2,TGTGCCAGCAGCCAAGATCCAGGGGGCCTCTATGGCTACACCTTC,CASSQDPGGLYGYTF
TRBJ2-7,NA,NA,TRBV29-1,TGCAGCGTTCGAAACTTCTACGAGCAGTACTTC,CSVRNFYEQYF
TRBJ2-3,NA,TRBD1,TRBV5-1,TGCGCCAGCAGCTTGGCGGACAGGGGATCAGATACGCAGTATTTT,CASSLADRGSDTQYF
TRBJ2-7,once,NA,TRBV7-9,TGTGCCAGCAGCTTAGGAGCTTACGAGCAGTACTTC,CASSLGAYEQYF